The clone carrying this T cell receptor (beta chain) was observed a handful of times. Only in-frame clones appear in the TCRdb table, and some are missing; sequencing was by immunoSEQ multiplex PCR. The sample includes roughly 30,000 clones, about 87% of them seen just once. V shed 2 bases and J shed 2 bases, with 6 bases lying between them. The germline CDR1 and CDR2 sequences are SEHNR and FQNEAQ (reference sequence). The CDR3 sequence is 13 residues long. This sample was included in a study of PD-1 and CTLA-4 blockade in melanoma. The source of this sequence is a human donor with melanoma. Here the sequenced sample was CD8+ T cells from peripheral blood, taken from a patient given anti-PD-1 treatment. J is TRBJ2-5 and V is TRBV7-9; D is unclear. CDR3 nucleotide sequence: TGTGCCAGCAGCTTAAACAGACAAGAGACCCAGTACTTC. This gives the protein CASSLNRQETQYF. Based on the CDR3 plus reference TRBV7-9 and TRBJ2-5, the full variable domain is DTGVSQNPRHKITKRGQNVTFRCDPISEHNRLYWYRQTLGQGPEFLTYFQNEAQLEKSRLLSDRFSAERPKGSFSTLEIQRTEQGDSAMYLCASSLNRQETQYFGPGTRLLVL.